Below, one TCR beta chain is given with its context. There are 10 residues in the CDR3. Germline V gene data show CDR1 as DFQATT and CDR2 as SNEGSKA (reference sequence). Trimming shortened V by 4 bases and J by 7 bases, and 5 bases separated the two germline ends. The sample comes from a study of blood T cell repertoires in COVID-19. The overall study: Italy, Spain and the United States were the sources of the convalescent and acute COVID-19 samples.

Original analysis: Reference gene primer amplification yielded estimated nucleated cell counts. Profiling relied on immunoSEQ multiplex PCR, and the TCRdb table lists in-frame clones only, not all of them. Clone size and V and J calls were adopted from that table, with D and trimming inferred from the DNA. The sample has approximately 210,000 clones; about 84% are singletons. The clonotype was recovered from a woman older than 75 with COVID-19, enrolled during active disease. The chain combines TRBV20-1 with TRBJ2-1, with a tentative D call TRBD2 (5 bases). Source material: peripheral blood. This CDR3 is CSATGNEQFF. The CDR3 DNA is TGCAGTGCTACGGGAAATGAGCAGTTCTTC.